A single sample gave rise to the 8 T cell receptor beta chains below, sequenced in a study of Graves' ophthalmopathy and Graves' hyperthyroidism. The authors amplified TCR beta CDR3 regions, and they did so from RNA transcripts for repertoire sequencing. A first-round RT-PCR used HTBI primers, followed by a second-round multiplex PCR. TCRdb re-called the multiplex PCR reads with MiXCR, one entry per CDR3 protein. This repertoire shows about 210,000 distinct CDR3 sequences, 25% to 30% found once; its top ten account for around 10%. The sequencing input was peripheral blood. The receptors stem from a man over 45 with Graves' ophthalmopathy.

This clonotype was seen repeatedly, ten times or more. This chain links TRBV28 with TRBJ1-3, with a weak D call TRBD1 (5 bases). Germline CDR1 is MDHEN and CDR2 is SYDVKM. This CDR3 spans 15 amino acids. Between the trimmed V and J ends, which lost 2 bases and 1 base, there was a span of 9 bases. The CDR3 is CASSLEGISGNTIYF. CDR3 DNA sequence: TGTGCCAGCAGTTTAGAGGGGATTTCTGGAAACACCATATATTTT.

This clonotype was detected a few times. A clone one base away is much larger, so this may be a read error. This chain connects TRBV18 to TRBJ2-7; D unclear. Germline V CDR1 and CDR2: KGHSH, LQKENI. The CDR3 sequence is 15 residues long. V was cut by 10 bases and J by 2 bases, with 21 bases left in between. The CDR3 coding sequence is TGTGCCAACTCTACCAGTGGCCGCATCGCCTACGAGCAGTACTTC. Its protein is CANSTSGRIAYEQYF.

This clonotype has ten or more counts. The chain employs TRBV6-5 and TRBJ2-7; D may correspond to TRBD1 or TRBD2 (5 bases each). Germline values: CDR1 MNHEY, CDR2 SVGAGI. This CDR3 has 15 amino acids. Trimming shortened V by 2 bases and J by 3 bases, and 14 bases separated the two germline ends. The CDR3 region is CASSYVARAGYEQYF. CDR3 DNA sequence: TGTGCCAGCAGTTACGTCGCCAGGGCGGGCTACGAGCAGTACTTC.

This clonotype was detected ten times or more. The rearrangement uses TRBV7-2 and TRBJ2-5; 8 nucleotides match TRBD2. The junction had 5 bases not matched to a gene; V was cut back by 4 bases and J by 1 base. CDR3 size: 15 residues. From germline, CDR1 is SGHTA and CDR2 FQGNSA. CDR3 region: CASSSRGLGQETQYF. The CDR3 DNA is TGTGCCAGCAGCTCCAGGGGACTAGGCCAAGAGACCCAGTACTTC.

The chain couples TRBV6-5 to TRBJ2-7, with 8 bases lining up with TRBD2. Germline V gene sequence: CDR1 MNHEY, CDR2 SVGAGI. V was pared by 4 bases and J by 4 bases, with 12 bases of the junction left unmatched. This CDR3 has 16 residues. DNA for the CDR3: TGTGCCAGCAGTTCGATAGGGCGGGGGGCCAAATACGAGCAGTACTTC. Translated: CASSSIGRGAKYEQYF.

This clonotype was found many times. V is TRBV14 and J is TRBJ2-7; 7 positions agree with TRBD2. J was trimmed by 6 bases and V by 5 bases; bases with no gene match: 10. The CDR3 runs 14 residues. The germline V gene has CDR1 SGHDN and CDR2 FVKESK. CDR3 coding DNA: TGTGCCAGCAGCTCCGGTCTCGGCGGGAGCGAGCAGTACTTC. Its translation is CASSSGLGGSEQYF.

The V call is TRBV27, the J call TRBJ2-2; D remains unclear. Germline CDR1 and CDR2: MNHEY and SMNVEV (reference sequence). This CDR3 comprises 13 residues. The V and J ends lost 6 bases and 6 bases respectively, with 11 bases between them. This chain's CDR3 is CASRLGVPGELFF. The CDR3 nucleotides read TGTGCCAGCAGGCTAGGAGTGCCCGGGGAGCTGTTTTTT.

This clonotype appeared a few times. This chain connects TRBV6-1 to TRBJ1-2; D is ambiguous. Germline-derived CDR1 and CDR2 are MNHNS and SASEGT. The CDR3 runs 14 residues. V was shortened by 6 bases and J by 4 bases, with 15 bases between the two germline ends. This CDR3 reads CASSAGPTFYGYTF. DNA of the CDR3: TGTGCCAGCAGCGCAGGTCCAACCTTCTATGGCTACACCTTC.